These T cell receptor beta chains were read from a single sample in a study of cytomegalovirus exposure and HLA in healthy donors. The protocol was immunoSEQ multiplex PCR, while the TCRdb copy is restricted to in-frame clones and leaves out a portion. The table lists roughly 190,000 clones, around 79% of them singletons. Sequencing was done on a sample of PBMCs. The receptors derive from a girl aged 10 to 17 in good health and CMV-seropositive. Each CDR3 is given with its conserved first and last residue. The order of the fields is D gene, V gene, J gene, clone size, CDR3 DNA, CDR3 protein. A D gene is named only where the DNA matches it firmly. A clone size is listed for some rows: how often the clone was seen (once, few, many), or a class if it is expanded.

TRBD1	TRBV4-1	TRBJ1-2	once	TGCGCCAGCAGCCAAGAATTTACAGGGGGCGCAGGTGGCTACACCTTC	CASSQEFTGGAGGYTF
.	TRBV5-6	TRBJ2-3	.	TGTGCCAGCAGCACCCCGGGGGTAACAGATACGCAGTATTTT	CASSTPGVTDTQYF
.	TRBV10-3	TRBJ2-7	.	TGTGCCATCAGTGAGGCAGGGAAAACCTACGAGCAGTACTTC	CAISEAGKTYEQYF
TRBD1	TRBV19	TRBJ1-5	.	TGTGCCAGCCACGACAGGGGGGGTTATAGCAATCAGCCCCAGCATTTT	CASHDRGGYSNQPQHF
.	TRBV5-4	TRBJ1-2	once	TGTGCCAGCAGCTTGGGGGGAGCGGCTATAAACTATGGCTACACCTTC	CASSLGGAAINYGYTF
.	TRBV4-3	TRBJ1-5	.	TGCGCCAGCAGCCAAGATCGGCAGGGTACCAATCAGCCCCAGCATTTT	CASSQDRQGTNQPQHF
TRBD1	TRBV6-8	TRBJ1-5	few	TGTGCCAGCAGCCCGACAGGGCAGCCCCAGCATTTT	CASSPTGQPQHF
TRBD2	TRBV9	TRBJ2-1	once	TGTGCCAGCAGCGTCGCGGGGGGGGGCTACAATGAGCAGTTCTTC	CASSVAGGGYNEQFF
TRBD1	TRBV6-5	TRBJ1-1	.	TGTGCCAGCAGTTACTCGACAGGGGCGAACACTGAAGCTTTCTTT	CASSYSTGANTEAFF
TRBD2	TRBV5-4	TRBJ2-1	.	TGTGCCAGCAGCTTGGATAGCGGGGGGCGGCACAATGAGCAGTTCTTC	CASSLDSGGRHNEQFF
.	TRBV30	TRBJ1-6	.	TGTGCCTGGAGCGACGACAGCTCCTATAATTCACCCCTCCACTTT	CAWSDDSSYNSPLHF
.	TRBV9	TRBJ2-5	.	TGTGCCAGCAGCGTGGGGGCAGGGAGTCAAGAGACCCAGTACTTC	CASSVGAGSQETQYF
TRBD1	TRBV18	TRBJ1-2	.	TGTGCCAGCTCACCAGGGACGGGACAGGGTACGGTCTATGGCTACACCTTC	CASSPGTGQGTVYGYTF
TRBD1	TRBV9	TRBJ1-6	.	TGTGCCAGCAGCGCGGGACAGGGGTTGTCACCCCTCCACTTT	CASSAGQGLSPLHF